This is a list of T cell receptor beta chains from one sample in a study of control samples from healthy donors and cancer patients. This table comes from immunoSEQ multiplex PCR, and its TCRdb copy is limited to in-frame clones, with some not included. The profile shows about 46,000 clones, approximately 91% of them singletons. Material: PBMCs. These receptor sequences come from a man aged 50-60 years with head and neck cancer. Both conserved end residues are part of each CDR3. Fields, in order: CDR3 DNA, CDR3 protein, clone size, V gene, J gene, D gene. A D gene is named only where the DNA matches it firmly. Rows give clone size only sometimes, using once, few, many, or a class for an expanded clone.

CDR3nt: TGTGCCAGCAGCTTAGCGTTCGAGCGGGGTTACAATGAGCAGTTCTTC; CDR3aa: CASSLAFERGYNEQFF; abundance: .; v_gene: TRBV7-2; j_gene: TRBJ2-1; d_gene: TRBD2
CDR3nt: TGTGCCAGCAGTTTCCGGGGAACTAATGAAAAACTGTTTTTT; CDR3aa: CASSFRGTNEKLFF; abundance: .; v_gene: TRBV6-5; j_gene: TRBJ1-4; d_gene: .
CDR3nt: TGTGCCACCAGCTCAGGGACAGCTCCCTCCTATAATTCACCCCTCCACTTT; CDR3aa: CATSSGTAPSYNSPLHF; abundance: once; v_gene: TRBV15; j_gene: TRBJ1-6; d_gene: TRBD1
CDR3nt: TGTGCCAGCAGTCCCCATCCAGATACGCAGTATTTT; CDR3aa: CASSPHPDTQYF; abundance: .; v_gene: TRBV27; j_gene: TRBJ2-3; d_gene: .
CDR3nt: TGCGCCAGCAGCTGGTACGGTTTGGACACCGGGGAGCTGTTTTTT; CDR3aa: CASSWYGLDTGELFF; abundance: few; v_gene: TRBV5-1; j_gene: TRBJ2-2; d_gene: .
CDR3nt: TGTGCCAGCAGGTATCGGGACAGCGGCAACTATGGCTACACCTTC; CDR3aa: CASRYRDSGNYGYTF; abundance: .; v_gene: TRBV6-5; j_gene: TRBJ1-2; d_gene: TRBD1
CDR3nt: TGTGCCAGCAGCGCCACTAGCGGGAGGGCCGGGGAGCTGTTTTTT; CDR3aa: CASSATSGRAGELFF; abundance: .; v_gene: TRBV7-2; j_gene: TRBJ2-2; d_gene: TRBD2
CDR3nt: TGCGCCAGCAGCCGGCCGGGCGGGGTTGGCGAGCAGTACTTC; CDR3aa: CASSRPGGVGEQYF; abundance: few; v_gene: TRBV4-1; j_gene: TRBJ2-7; d_gene: .
CDR3nt: TGTGCCTGGAGTGGACTTCTGGCGGGAGCGGGCGAGCAGTACTTC; CDR3aa: CAWSGLLAGAGEQYF; abundance: .; v_gene: TRBV30; j_gene: TRBJ2-7; d_gene: TRBD2
CDR3nt: TGTGCCAGTAGTCATGGGCAGCGGGGGATAGATACGCAGTATTTT; CDR3aa: CASSHGQRGIDTQYF; abundance: .; v_gene: TRBV19; j_gene: TRBJ2-3; d_gene: TRBD2
CDR3nt: TGTGCCAGCAGCTTAGGGACAGGGAATTGGGAGACCCAGTACTTC; CDR3aa: CASSLGTGNWETQYF; abundance: .; v_gene: TRBV7-9; j_gene: TRBJ2-5; d_gene: TRBD1
CDR3nt: TGTGCCTGGAGTGGGACCAATCAGCCCCAGCATTTT; CDR3aa: CAWSGTNQPQHF; abundance: .; v_gene: TRBV30; j_gene: TRBJ1-5; d_gene: .
CDR3nt: TGTGCCAGCAGCTTGTCGGGTGTGGGCACTGAAGCTTTCTTT; CDR3aa: CASSLSGVGTEAFF; abundance: .; v_gene: TRBV5-6; j_gene: TRBJ1-1; d_gene: .
CDR3nt: TGTGCCTGGAGGACAGAGACCTACGAGCAGTACTTC; CDR3aa: CAWRTETYEQYF; abundance: .; v_gene: TRBV30; j_gene: TRBJ2-7; d_gene: .
CDR3nt: TGCGCCAGCAGCCAGGGACTAGCGGGGGGCCCCACCTACAATGAGCAGTTCTTC; CDR3aa: CASSQGLAGGPTYNEQFF; abundance: .; v_gene: TRBV4-1; j_gene: TRBJ2-1; d_gene: TRBD2
CDR3nt: TGTGCCAGCAGTTTTGAGGACCGCGAGCAGTACTTC; CDR3aa: CASSFEDREQYF; abundance: .; v_gene: TRBV28; j_gene: TRBJ2-7; d_gene: .
CDR3nt: TGTGCCACCAGTGACCCCGGACTAGCAGGTGAGCAGTTCTTC; CDR3aa: CATSDPGLAGEQFF; abundance: .; v_gene: TRBV24-1; j_gene: TRBJ2-1; d_gene: TRBD2
CDR3nt: TGTGCCAGCAGTGAGGCGGACTCAGGGGCCCACCGAGAAAAACTGTTTTTT; CDR3aa: CASSEADSGAHREKLFF; abundance: few; v_gene: TRBV2; j_gene: TRBJ1-4; d_gene: .
CDR3nt: TGTGCCATCAGATCTGACAGGGTCGCCCCCTACGAGCAGTACTTC; CDR3aa: CAIRSDRVAPYEQYF; abundance: .; v_gene: TRBV10-3; j_gene: TRBJ2-7; d_gene: TRBD1
CDR3nt: TGTGCCAGCAGTTACGCACAGTTGGACTATGGCTACACCTTC; CDR3aa: CASSYAQLDYGYTF; abundance: few; v_gene: TRBV6-6; j_gene: TRBJ1-2; d_gene: .
CDR3nt: TGTGCCGTCGTGCGGGGGTACTACAATGAGCAGTTCTTC; CDR3aa: CAVVRGYYNEQFF; abundance: .; v_gene: TRBV30; j_gene: TRBJ2-1; d_gene: TRBD2
CDR3nt: TGTGCCAGCAGTGAAGTTGGGGTCGGGAACACCGGGGAGCTGTTTTTT; CDR3aa: CASSEVGVGNTGELFF; abundance: .; v_gene: TRBV6-1; j_gene: TRBJ2-2; d_gene: .
CDR3nt: TGTGCCAGCAGCCGCACACCCGGGCAGGGCCAGTTCTTC; CDR3aa: CASSRTPGQGQFF; abundance: .; v_gene: TRBV9; j_gene: TRBJ2-1; d_gene: .
CDR3nt: TGTGCCAGCAGTGCCAGCCAGGGAGATACGCAGTATTTT; CDR3aa: CASSASQGDTQYF; abundance: .; v_gene: TRBV6-4; j_gene: TRBJ2-3; d_gene: .
CDR3nt: TGTGCCAGCAGTGTAGCCGGGTTTGAGACCCAGTACTTC; CDR3aa: CASSVAGFETQYF; abundance: .; v_gene: TRBV2; j_gene: TRBJ2-5; d_gene: .
CDR3nt: TGCAGTGCTAGTGACTCCCAACCGGGGGAAACCGGGGAGCTGTTTTTT; CDR3aa: CSASDSQPGETGELFF; abundance: .; v_gene: TRBV20-1; j_gene: TRBJ2-2; d_gene: .
CDR3nt: TGTGCCAGCAGCCCGGCGGGACAGGGTGGGGGTACCTACAATGAGCAGTTCTTC; CDR3aa: CASSPAGQGGGTYNEQFF; abundance: .; v_gene: TRBV14; j_gene: TRBJ2-1; d_gene: TRBD1
CDR3nt: TGTGCCAGCAGCTTCCTCGGTTCATTGCGAGGTGAGCAGTTCTTC; CDR3aa: CASSFLGSLRGEQFF; abundance: .; v_gene: TRBV7-9; j_gene: TRBJ2-1; d_gene: .
CDR3nt: TGTGCCAGCTCACCAACACAGCAGCTAGCCAAAAACATTCAGTACTTC; CDR3aa: CASSPTQQLAKNIQYF; abundance: few; v_gene: TRBV18; j_gene: TRBJ2-4; d_gene: .
CDR3nt: TGTGCCAGCAGCCCCTTTGTGGGGGGTCAGCCCCAGCATTTT; CDR3aa: CASSPFVGGQPQHF; abundance: .; v_gene: TRBV7-9; j_gene: TRBJ1-5; d_gene: .
CDR3nt: TGTGCCAGCATGGGGGGGGCGGCGGGCTACACCTTC; CDR3aa: CASMGGAAGYTF; abundance: .; v_gene: TRBV6-5; j_gene: TRBJ1-2; d_gene: .
CDR3nt: TGCGCCAGCAGTCAATGGCAGGGAACGGGCGAGCAGTACTTC; CDR3aa: CASSQWQGTGEQYF; abundance: .; v_gene: TRBV23-1; j_gene: TRBJ2-7; d_gene: .
CDR3nt: TGTGCCAGCAGTTACCCGACAGGGATAGCCAAAAACATTCAGTACTTC; CDR3aa: CASSYPTGIAKNIQYF; abundance: once; v_gene: TRBV6-2/TRBV6-3; j_gene: TRBJ2-4; d_gene: TRBD1
CDR3nt: TGTGCCAGCGGGTACAACGAGCAGTACTTC; CDR3aa: CASGYNEQYF; abundance: .; v_gene: TRBV27; j_gene: TRBJ2-7; d_gene: .
CDR3nt: TGTGCCAGCTCACCGAGCTCCTACGAGCAGTACTTC; CDR3aa: CASSPSSYEQYF; abundance: .; v_gene: TRBV18; j_gene: TRBJ2-7; d_gene: .
CDR3nt: TGCGCCAGCAGCCAAGTTCCGGCAGGGAGCTCCTACGAGCAGTACTTC; CDR3aa: CASSQVPAGSSYEQYF; abundance: .; v_gene: TRBV4-3; j_gene: TRBJ2-7; d_gene: .
CDR3nt: TGTGCCAGCAGTGACTCATCGGGGCGGGGGCACAATGAGCAGTTCTTC; CDR3aa: CASSDSSGRGHNEQFF; abundance: .; v_gene: TRBV6-4; j_gene: TRBJ2-1; d_gene: .
CDR3nt: TGTGCCAGCAGTGAAGTATGGCAGGGTGTCCTGACTAATGAAAAACTGTTTTTT; CDR3aa: CASSEVWQGVLTNEKLFF; abundance: .; v_gene: TRBV6-1; j_gene: TRBJ1-4; d_gene: .
CDR3nt: TGCGCCAGCAGCCAAGAGGTTGGGGGGGGCACCTATAATTCACCCCTCCACTTT; CDR3aa: CASSQEVGGGTYNSPLHF; abundance: .; v_gene: TRBV4-3; j_gene: TRBJ1-6; d_gene: .
CDR3nt: TGTGCCAGCAGCTCAAGACTAGTGTCCTACAATGAGCAGTTCTTC; CDR3aa: CASSSRLVSYNEQFF; abundance: few; v_gene: TRBV11-2; j_gene: TRBJ2-1; d_gene: .
CDR3nt: TGCGCCAGCAGCCAAGAGCTTGGGCCCTACGAGCAGTACTTC; CDR3aa: CASSQELGPYEQYF; abundance: .; v_gene: TRBV4-1; j_gene: TRBJ2-7; d_gene: .